The clone carrying this TCR beta chain was detected only a few times. The sample belongs to a study of blood T cell repertoires in COVID-19. The CDR3 runs to 13 residues. Trimming pared 7 bases from V and 10 bases from J, leaving 19 bases between. The germline gives CDR1 MDHEN, CDR2 SYDVKM. Methods used by the authors: Scientists estimated how many nucleated cells there were by amplifying reference gene primers. TCRdb's copy holds only in-frame clones and misses some; the assay was immunoSEQ multiplex PCR. The V and J calls and clone size come from that table; D and trimming were worked out from the DNA. The table lists tens of thousands of clones, 75% to 90% of them singletons, with around 5.1% in the top ten.

The receptor's source is a man aged 55 to 70 with active COVID-19. Sequencing was performed on peripheral blood. This chain connects TRBV28 to TRBJ1-1; possible D gene TRBD1, 6 bases. The CDR3 nucleotides read TGTGCCAGCACCTTTGCTACCACAGGGCGAGCTTTCTTT. Its protein product is CASTFATTGRAFF.